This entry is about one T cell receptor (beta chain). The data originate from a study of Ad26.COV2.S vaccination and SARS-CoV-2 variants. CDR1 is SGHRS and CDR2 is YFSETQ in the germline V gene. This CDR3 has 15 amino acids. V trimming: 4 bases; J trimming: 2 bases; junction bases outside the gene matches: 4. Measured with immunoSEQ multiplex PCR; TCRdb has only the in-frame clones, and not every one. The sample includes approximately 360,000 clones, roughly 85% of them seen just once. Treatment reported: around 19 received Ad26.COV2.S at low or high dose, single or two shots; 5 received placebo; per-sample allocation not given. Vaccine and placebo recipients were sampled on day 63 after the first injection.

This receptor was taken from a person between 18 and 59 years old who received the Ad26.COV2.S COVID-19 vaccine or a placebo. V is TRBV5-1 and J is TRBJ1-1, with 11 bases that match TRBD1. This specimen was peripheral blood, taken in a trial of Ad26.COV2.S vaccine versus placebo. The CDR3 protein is CASSRTGGLNTEAFF. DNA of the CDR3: TGCGCCAGCAGCAGGACAGGGGGCCTAAACACTGAAGCTTTCTTT.